This T cell receptor (beta chain) was identified in a study of breast tumors, draining lymph nodes, adjacent tissues. The CDR3 has 14 residues. V was pared by 5 bases and J by 8 bases, with 15 bases between. Germline V CDR1 and CDR2: MDHEN, SYDVKM. TCRdb used MiXCR to reprocess the multiplex PCR reads, holding one entry per CDR3 protein. The table has over 100,000 distinct CDR3 sequences, around 24% seen once; the top ten hold roughly 2.7%. The lymph nodes were axillary draining lymph nodes from breast cancer patients. V and J are TRBV28 and TRBJ1-4, with D perhaps matching TRBD1 (6 bases). The source material was axillary lymph node tissue. This clonotype was sampled from a female donor with breast cancer. Some clones in this sample may be carry-over from other donors' samples. CDR3 sequence reads: CASSPPQGREKLFF. For the CDR3, the DNA is TGTGCCAGCAGTCCGCCACAGGGACGGGAAAAACTGTTTTTT.